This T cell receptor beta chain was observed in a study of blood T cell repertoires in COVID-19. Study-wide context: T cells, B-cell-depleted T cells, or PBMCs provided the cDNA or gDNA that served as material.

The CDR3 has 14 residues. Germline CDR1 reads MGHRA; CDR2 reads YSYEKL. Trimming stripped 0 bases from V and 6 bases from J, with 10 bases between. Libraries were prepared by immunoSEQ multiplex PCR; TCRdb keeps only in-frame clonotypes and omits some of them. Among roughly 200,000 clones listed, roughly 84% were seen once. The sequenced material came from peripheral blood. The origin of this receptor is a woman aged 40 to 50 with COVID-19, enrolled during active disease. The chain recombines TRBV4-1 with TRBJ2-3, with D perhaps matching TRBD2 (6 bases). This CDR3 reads CASSQDGGWDTQYF. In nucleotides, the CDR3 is TGCGCCAGCAGCCAAGATGGGGGGTGGGATACGCAGTATTTT.